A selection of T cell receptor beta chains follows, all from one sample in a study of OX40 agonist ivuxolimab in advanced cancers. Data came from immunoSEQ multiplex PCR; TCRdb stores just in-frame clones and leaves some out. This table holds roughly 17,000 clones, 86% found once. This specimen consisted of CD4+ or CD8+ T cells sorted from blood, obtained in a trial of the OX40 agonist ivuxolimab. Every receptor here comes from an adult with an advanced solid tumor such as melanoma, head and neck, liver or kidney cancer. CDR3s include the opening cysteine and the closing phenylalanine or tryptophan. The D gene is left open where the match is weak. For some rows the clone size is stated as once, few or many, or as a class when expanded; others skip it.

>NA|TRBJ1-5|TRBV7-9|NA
TGTGCCAGCAGCCCAGGTATGGACAATAGCAATCAGCCCCAGCATTTT
CASSPGMDNSNQPQHF
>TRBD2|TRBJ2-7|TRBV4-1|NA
TGCGCCAGCAGCGAGACTAGCGGCCCCTACGAGCAGTACTTC
CASSETSGPYEQYF
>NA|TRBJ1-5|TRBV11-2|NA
TGTGCCAGCAGCTTAGATCGTAGTCAGCCCCAGCATTTT
CASSLDRSQPQHF
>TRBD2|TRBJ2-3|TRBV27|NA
TGTGCCAGCAGTTTAACTAGCGGGAGGGTAGATACGCAGTATTTT
CASSLTSGRVDTQYF
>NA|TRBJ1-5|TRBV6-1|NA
TGTGCCAGCACTTTCAGTTACTCTAGCAATCAGCCCCAGCATTTT
CASTFSYSSNQPQHF
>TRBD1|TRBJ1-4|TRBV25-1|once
TGTGCCAGCAGTAAGGGACAGGGGGCGACCGAAAAACTGTTTTTT
CASSKGQGATEKLFF
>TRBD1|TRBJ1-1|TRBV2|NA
TGTGCCAGCAAAGGACAGGGTAACACTGAAGCTTTCTTT
CASKGQGNTEAFF
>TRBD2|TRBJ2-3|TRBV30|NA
TGTGCCCGTAGTCCGGGACTAGCGGGAGTAGAAGATACGCAGTATTTT
CARSPGLAGVEDTQYF
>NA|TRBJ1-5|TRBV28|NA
TGTGCCAGCAGTTCCCCTTATAGCAATCAGCCCCAGCATTTT
CASSSPYSNQPQHF
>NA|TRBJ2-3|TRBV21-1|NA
TGTGCCAGCAGCCCTTCATCGCGGGAGTTGAAAGATACGCAGTATTTT
CASSPSSRELKDTQYF
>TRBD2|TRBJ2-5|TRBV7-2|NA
TGTGCCAGCAGCCCCCGGGAGCTAGCGGGAGTTGAGACCCAGTACTTC
CASSPRELAGVETQYF
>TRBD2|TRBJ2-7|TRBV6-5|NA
TGTGCCAGCAGTTCTACGGCTAGCGGTGCCTACGAGCAGTACTTC
CASSSTASGAYEQYF
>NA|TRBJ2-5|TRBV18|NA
TGTGCCAGCTCACCCAACGGGAAGGGAGAGACCCAGTACTTC
CASSPNGKGETQYF
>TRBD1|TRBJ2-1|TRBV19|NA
TGTGCCAGTAGTAGACAGGGGTGGGACTCCTACAATGAGCAGTTCTTC
CASSRQGWDSYNEQFF
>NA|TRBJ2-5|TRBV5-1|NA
TGCGCCAGCAGCCCGTCGACCCCTCTCGTTGTAGAGACCCAGTACTTC
CASSPSTPLVVETQYF
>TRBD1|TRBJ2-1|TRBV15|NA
TGTGCCACCAGCAGACCAGGGACAGGGTCAAGTGAGCAGTTCTTC
CATSRPGTGSSEQFF
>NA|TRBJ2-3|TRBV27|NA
TGTGCCAGCAGTTTGCGGCTACCTAGCACAGATACGCAGTATTTT
CASSLRLPSTDTQYF
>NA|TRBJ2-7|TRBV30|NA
TGTGCCTGGAGTAGGGGCAGGAGTACCTACGAGCAGTACTTC
CAWSRGRSTYEQYF
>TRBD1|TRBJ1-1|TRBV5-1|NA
TGCGCCAGCAGCCGGGGACAGGGGTATCAGGGTACTGAAGCTTTCTTT
CASSRGQGYQGTEAFF
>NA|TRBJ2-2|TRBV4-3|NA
TGCGCCAGCAGCCAAGGAGTGGTATCCGGGGAGCTGTTTTTT
CASSQGVVSGELFF
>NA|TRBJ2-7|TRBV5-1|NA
TGCGCCAGCAGCTCGGAGGGGGGGACCTACGAGCAGTACTTC
CASSSEGGTYEQYF
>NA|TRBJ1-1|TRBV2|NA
TGTGCCAGCAGCCTGCAGCAGAACACTGAAGCTTTCTTT
CASSLQQNTEAFF
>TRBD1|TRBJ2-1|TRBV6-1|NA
TGTGCCAGCAGTGAAGGGACAGGGATTTCGGAGCAGTTCTTC
CASSEGTGISEQFF
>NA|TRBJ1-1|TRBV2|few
TGTGCCAGCAGGCCCCTACAGCACAACACTGAAGCTTTCTTT
CASRPLQHNTEAFF
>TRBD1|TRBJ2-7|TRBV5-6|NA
TGTGCCAGCAGCCTCCGGGACAGGCCCCTCTACGAGCAGTACTTC
CASSLRDRPLYEQYF
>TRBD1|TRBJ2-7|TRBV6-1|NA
TGTGCCAGCAGCCGGGACAGCAACTACGAGCAGTACTTC
CASSRDSNYEQYF
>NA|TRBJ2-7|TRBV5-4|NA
TGTGCCAGCAGCTCCACCGGGACAACCTACGAGCAGTACTTC
CASSSTGTTYEQYF
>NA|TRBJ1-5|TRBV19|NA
TGTGCCAGTAGTATCCGGGGAGAGAATCAGCCCCAGCATTTT
CASSIRGENQPQHF
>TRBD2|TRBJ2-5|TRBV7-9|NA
TGTGCCAGCAGCCCACGGACTAGCGGGAGACTCCAAGAGACCCAGTACTTC
CASSPRTSGRLQETQYF
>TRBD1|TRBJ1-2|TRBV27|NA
TGTGCCAGCAGTTTATCCGTACTCGACAGGGCCACTAACTATGGCTACACCTTC
CASSLSVLDRATNYGYTF
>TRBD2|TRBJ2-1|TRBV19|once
TGTGCCAGTAGTCCCCGACTAGCGGGAGGGCCGGGTGAGCAGTTCTTC
CASSPRLAGGPGEQFF
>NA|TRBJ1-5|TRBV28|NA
TGTGCCAGCGGGTTACAGGTGGGGTCGCTGCCCCAGCATTTT
CASGLQVGSLPQHF
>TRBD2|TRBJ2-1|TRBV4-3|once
TGCGCCAGCAGCCAAGGGGGACTGGGACTACTCTTC
CASSQGGLGLLF
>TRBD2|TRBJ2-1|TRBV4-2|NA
TGTGCCAGCAGCCAGGCACTAGCGGGAGCGGGTGAGCAGTTCTTC
CASSQALAGAGEQFF
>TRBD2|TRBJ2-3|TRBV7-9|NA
TGTGCCAGCAGCAGGACTAGCGGGGCAACAGATACGCAGTATTTT
CASSRTSGATDTQYF
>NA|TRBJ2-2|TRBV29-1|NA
TGCAGCGTTGAAGCGTACACCGGGGAGCTGTTTTTT
CSVEAYTGELFF
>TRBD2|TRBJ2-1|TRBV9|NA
TGTGCCAGCAGTCCCCCCGGTTTGCGGGAGGGAGGTGAGCAGTTCTTC
CASSPPGLREGGEQFF
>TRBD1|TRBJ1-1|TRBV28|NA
TGTGCCACGAGGACAGGAGCCATGAACACTGAAGCTTTCTTT
CATRTGAMNTEAFF
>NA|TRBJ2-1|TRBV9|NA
TGTGCCAGCAGCGTAGGTGGGAGCGTGTCCGGCAATGAGCAGTTCTTC
CASSVGGSVSGNEQFF
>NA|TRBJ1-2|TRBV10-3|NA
TGTGCCATCAGTGATGCAGGGAGATATGGCTACACCTTC
CAISDAGRYGYTF
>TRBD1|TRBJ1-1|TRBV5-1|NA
TGCGCCAGCAGCTCACAGGGGGACACTGAAGCTTTCTTT
CASSSQGDTEAFF
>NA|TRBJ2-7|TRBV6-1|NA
TGTGCCAGCAGTGACGTACCCTACGAGCAGTACTTC
CASSDVPYEQYF
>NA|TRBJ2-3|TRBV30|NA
TGTGCCTGGAGCCGATTTAGCACAGATACGCAGTATTTT
CAWSRFSTDTQYF
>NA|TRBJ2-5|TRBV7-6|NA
TGTGCCAGCAGCCCAGTAGGCGGGCGGGAGACCCAGTACTTC
CASSPVGGRETQYF
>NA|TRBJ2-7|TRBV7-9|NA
TGTGCCAGCAGCGGGGGGCCCGAGCAGTACTTC
CASSGGPEQYF
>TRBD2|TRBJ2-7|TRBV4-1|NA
TGCGCCAGCAGCCAAGACCCCCACGACCCTACTAGCGGTAATTACGAGCAGTACTTC
CASSQDPHDPTSGNYEQYF
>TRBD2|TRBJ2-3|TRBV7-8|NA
TGTGCCACCGGGACTAGCGGGAGGACAGATACGCAGTATTTT
CATGTSGRTDTQYF
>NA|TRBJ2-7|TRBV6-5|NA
TGTGCCAGCAGTTACTCGGATCAGGGGCCCTACGAGCAGTACTTC
CASSYSDQGPYEQYF
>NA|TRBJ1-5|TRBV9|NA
TGTGCCAGCAGCGTAGGACCGGGCAGGGAGCCCCAGCATTTT
CASSVGPGREPQHF
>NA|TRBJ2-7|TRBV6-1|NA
TGTGCCAGCAGTGAAGAGAGGGCCTACGAGCAGTACTTC
CASSEERAYEQYF
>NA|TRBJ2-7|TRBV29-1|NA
TGCAGCGTTGTGGTGGGCCCCTACGAGCAGTACTTC
CSVVVGPYEQYF
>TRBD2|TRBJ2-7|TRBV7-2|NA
TGTGCCAGCAGCTTAGTTGGGGGAGGGAACCGCGAGCAGTACTTC
CASSLVGGGNREQYF
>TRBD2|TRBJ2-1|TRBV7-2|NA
TGTGCCAGCAGAGGCGGTGGGCTAGCGGGGGCCGTGGGTGAGCAGTTCTTC
CASRGGGLAGAVGEQFF
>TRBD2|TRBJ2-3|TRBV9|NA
TGTGCCAGCAGCGCACCGGGACTAGAACATACGCAGTATTTT
CASSAPGLEHTQYF